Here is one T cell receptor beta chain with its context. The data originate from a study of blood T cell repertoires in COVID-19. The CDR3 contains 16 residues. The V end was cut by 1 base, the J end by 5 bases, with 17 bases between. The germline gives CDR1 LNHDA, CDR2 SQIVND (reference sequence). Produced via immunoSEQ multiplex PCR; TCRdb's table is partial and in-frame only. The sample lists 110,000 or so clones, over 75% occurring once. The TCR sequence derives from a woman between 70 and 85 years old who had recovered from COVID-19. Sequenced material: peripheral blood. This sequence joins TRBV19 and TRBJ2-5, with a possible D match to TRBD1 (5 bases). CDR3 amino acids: CASSIGWISPGETQYF. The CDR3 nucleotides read TGTGCCAGTAGTATAGGTTGGATCTCCCCAGGGGAGACCCAGTACTTC.